The source of this TCR beta chain is a study of T-cell memory formation after mild COVID-19. Study-wide points: There was no confirmation that second-wave clones peaking on day 37 were SARS-CoV-2 specific. Contracting CD4+ clones lay largely in CM and EM, with CD8+ ones residing in EMRA.

With constant-segment primers, 5'RACE yielded cDNA libraries of TCR alpha and TCR beta that carried sample barcodes and UMIs. TCRdb ran MiXCR on the 5' RACE reads and lists one entry per CDR3 protein. The data hold a few hundred thousand distinct CDR3 sequences, with approximately 15% observed a single time. In its sample, this clonotype was seen a few times. Its antigen is still unknown. Sample: PBMCs or a T cell subset sorted from them (not recorded which). The clonotype originates from a man between 18 and 35 years old who had mild COVID-19 (a few samples of this study predate the infection). Cell type and time point are not known.

The CDR3 sequence: CASSLDFGGEHF. The DNA for the CDR3 is TGTGCCAGCAGCTTAGATTTCGGGGGAGAGCATTTT. The V gene is TRBV7-9, the J gene TRBJ1-5; maybe TRBD1 (5 bases). This CDR3 is 12 amino acids long. Germline lookup yields CDR1 SEHNR and CDR2 FQNEAQ (reference sequence). V lost 1 base and J 14 bases, leaving 12 bases between the germline ends. Filled out from reference TRBV7-9 and TRBJ1-5, the complete variable domain reads DTGVSQNPRHKITKRGQNVTFRCDPISEHNRLYWYRQTLGQGPEFLTYFQNEAQLEKSRLLSDRFSAERPKGSFSTLEIQRTEQGDSAMYLCASSLDFGGEHFGDGTRLSIL.